A single T cell receptor beta chain is shown here with its context. Measured with immunoSEQ multiplex PCR; TCRdb has only the in-frame clones, and not every one. Of tens of thousands of clones in the sample, about 85% were seen once. These data originate in a study of glioma-infiltrating T cells after dendritic cell vaccination. Across the whole study: Samples are from glioblastoma patients in Phase I and II dendritic cell vaccine trials.

The length of the CDR3 is 14 residues. The V and J ends lost 1 base and 5 bases respectively, with 12 bases between them. Germline CDR1 reads SGHTA; CDR2 reads FQGTGA. Material: blood, obtained before dendritic cell vaccination. This receptor was taken from a human donor with glioblastoma. The chain couples TRBV7-3 to TRBJ2-7; D might be TRBD1 (5 bases). DNA for the CDR3: TGTGCCAGCAGCTTAAAGGGGTCTCACGACGAGCAGTACTTC. It yields the protein CASSLKGSHDEQYF.